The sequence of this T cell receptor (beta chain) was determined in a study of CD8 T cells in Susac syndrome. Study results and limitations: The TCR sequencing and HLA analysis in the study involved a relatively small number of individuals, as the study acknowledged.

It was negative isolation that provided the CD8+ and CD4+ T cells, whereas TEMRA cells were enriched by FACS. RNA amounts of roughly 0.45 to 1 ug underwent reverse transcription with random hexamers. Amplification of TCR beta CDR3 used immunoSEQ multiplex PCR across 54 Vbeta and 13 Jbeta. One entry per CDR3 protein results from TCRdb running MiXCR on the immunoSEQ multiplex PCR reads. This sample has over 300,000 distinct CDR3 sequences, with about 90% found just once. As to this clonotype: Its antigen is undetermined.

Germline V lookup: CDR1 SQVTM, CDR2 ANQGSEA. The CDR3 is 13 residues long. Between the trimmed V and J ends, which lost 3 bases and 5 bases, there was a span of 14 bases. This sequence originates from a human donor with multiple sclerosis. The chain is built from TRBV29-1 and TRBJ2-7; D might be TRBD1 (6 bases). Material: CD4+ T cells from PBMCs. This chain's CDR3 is CSVDGQGWDEQYF. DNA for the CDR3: TGCAGCGTTGATGGCCAGGGGTGGGACGAGCAGTACTTC.